This T cell receptor beta chain stems from a study of radiotherapy plus CTLA-4 blockade in lung cancer. Study at large: Disease control was present in under 35% of patients, and objective responses in approximately 20%.

The protocol was immunoSEQ multiplex PCR, while the TCRdb copy is restricted to in-frame clones and leaves out a portion. Of about 62,000 clones in the sample, 70% to 80% were seen once. Study-level findings and limits: Expansion of tumor-derived TCR clones was observed in blood after radiotherapy plus ipilimumab. Per reports, early blood T cell clone dynamics, plus interferon-beta, forecast response most strongly.

Turning to this clone: Antigen specificity is unknown.

People whose metastatic non-small-cell lung cancer was chemo-refractory got focal radiation along with CTLA-4 blockade by ipilimumab. The V end lost 5 bases, the J end lost 1 base, and 12 bases lay between the germline ends. This CDR3 region has 14 residues. CDR1 is LGHNA, CDR2 YSLEER, per germline. This receptor was obtained from a human donor with non-small cell lung cancer who had a complete response to radiotherapy plus ipilimumab. Sequenced here: peripheral blood, sampled from a patient treated with radiotherapy plus ipilimumab. The gene calls are TRBV4-3 and TRBJ2-7; no reliable D call. Written as DNA, the CDR3 is TGCGCCAGCAGCGACGGGTATACTTCCTACGAGCAGTACTTC. It yields the protein CASSDGYTSYEQYF.